The rows below give T cell receptor beta chains drawn from one sample of a study of cytomegalovirus exposure and HLA in healthy donors. Data came from immunoSEQ multiplex PCR; TCRdb stores just in-frame clones and leaves some out. The data contain over 130,000 clones, around 90% of them singletons. Material for sequencing was PBMCs. These receptors all come from a woman in her 40s in good health and CMV-seronegative. Both conserved end residues are part of each CDR3. Each record gives: clone size, D gene, J gene, V gene, CDR3 DNA, CDR3 protein. D genes are given only for firm matches. Size tells how often a clone was seen (once, few, many) or the class of an expanded clone, and some rows leave it out.

size: .
D: TRBD1
J: TRBJ2-2
V: TRBV5-1
DNA: TGCGCCAGCAGCTTAGGGACAGGCAACACCGGGGAGCTGTTTTTT
CDR3: CASSLGTGNTGELFF

size: .
D: .
J: TRBJ1-1
V: TRBV6-6
DNA: TGTGCCAGCAGGAAACCGGACACGAACACTGAAGCTTTCTTT
CDR3: CASRKPDTNTEAFF

size: .
D: .
J: TRBJ1-3
V: TRBV6-5
DNA: TGTGCCAGCAGTTACTCCCAGATCCGCTCTGGAAACACCATATATTTT
CDR3: CASSYSQIRSGNTIYF

size: .
D: TRBD1
J: TRBJ2-1
V: TRBV11-1
DNA: TGTGCCAGCAGCTTTGTGGCAGGGGGCTACAATGAGCAGTTCTTC
CDR3: CASSFVAGGYNEQFF

size: .
D: TRBD1
J: TRBJ2-3
V: TRBV5-6
DNA: TGTGCCAGCAGCCCTGGCAGGGGGCGAAGCGCAGATACGCAGTATTTT
CDR3: CASSPGRGRSADTQYF

size: .
D: .
J: TRBJ1-2
V: TRBV6-1
DNA: TGTGCCAGCAGTGCCATGGGAGACTATGGCTACACCTTC
CDR3: CASSAMGDYGYTF

size: .
D: .
J: TRBJ2-5
V: TRBV5-4
DNA: TGTGCCAGCAGGGGTAGGGGGGGCCAAGAGACCCAGTACTTC
CDR3: CASRGRGGQETQYF

size: .
D: TRBD1
J: TRBJ2-5
V: TRBV27
DNA: TGTGCCAGCAGTTTATTGGCGGACAGGGAACGAGAGACCCAGTACTTC
CDR3: CASSLLADRERETQYF

size: .
D: TRBD1
J: TRBJ2-1
V: TRBV25-1
DNA: TGTGCCAGCAGTGAAACAGGGGATAGCTACAATGAGCAGTTCTTC
CDR3: CASSETGDSYNEQFF

size: .
D: TRBD2
J: TRBJ2-7
V: TRBV7-2
DNA: TGTGCCAGCAGCCGGGGGGGGACGGAAACCTACGAGCAGTACTTC
CDR3: CASSRGGTETYEQYF

size: .
D: .
J: TRBJ1-1
V: TRBV7-2
DNA: TGTGCCAGCAGCCCCGACAGATCACGTGAAGCTTTCTTT
CDR3: CASSPDRSREAFF

size: .
D: .
J: TRBJ2-5
V: TRBV6-1
DNA: TGTGCTGGGGGGATACAAGAGACCCAGTACTTC
CDR3: CAGGIQETQYF

size: .
D: .
J: TRBJ1-1
V: TRBV7-9
DNA: TGTGCCAGCAGTAGACCAGGGCTCGACACTGAAGCTTTCTTT
CDR3: CASSRPGLDTEAFF

size: .
D: .
J: TRBJ1-6
V: TRBV9
DNA: TGTGCCAGCAGCGTAGGGTCTCAGGGGAATTCACCCCTCCACTTT
CDR3: CASSVGSQGNSPLHF

size: .
D: TRBD1
J: TRBJ1-5
V: TRBV5-6
DNA: TGTGCCAGCAGCACCCGACAGGGGGCTACGCATCAGCCCCAGCATTTT
CDR3: CASSTRQGATHQPQHF

size: .
D: .
J: TRBJ1-2
V: TRBV4-2
DNA: TGTGCCAGCAGCCAAGAGGCTGGCAGGTACTATGGCTACACCTTC
CDR3: CASSQEAGRYYGYTF

size: .
D: TRBD2
J: TRBJ2-1
V: TRBV27
DNA: TGTGCCAGCAGTTTATTTACTAGCGGGATTTTATACAATGAGCAGTTCTTC
CDR3: CASSLFTSGILYNEQFF

size: .
D: .
J: TRBJ2-1
V: TRBV7-9
DNA: TGTTCCAGCAGCTTCAGACTGGGCTCCTACAATGAGCAGTTCTTC
CDR3: CSSSFRLGSYNEQFF

size: .
D: TRBD1
J: TRBJ1-1
V: TRBV4-1
DNA: TGCGCCAGCAGCCAAGGCCCAGGGGGATTAACGGCTTTCTTT
CDR3: CASSQGPGGLTAFF

size: .
D: TRBD1
J: TRBJ2-7
V: TRBV29-1
DNA: TGCAGCGTGGGACAGGACTATTACGAGCAGTACTTC
CDR3: CSVGQDYYEQYF

size: .
D: TRBD1
J: TRBJ1-5
V: TRBV6-4
DNA: TGTGCCATCCCCTCGACAGGGGTGAATCAGCCCCAGCATTTT
CDR3: CAIPSTGVNQPQHF

size: once
D: TRBD2
J: TRBJ2-7
V: TRBV7-8
DNA: TGTGCCAGCAGCCCCATTACTAGCGGGAGTTACGAGCAGTACTTC
CDR3: CASSPITSGSYEQYF